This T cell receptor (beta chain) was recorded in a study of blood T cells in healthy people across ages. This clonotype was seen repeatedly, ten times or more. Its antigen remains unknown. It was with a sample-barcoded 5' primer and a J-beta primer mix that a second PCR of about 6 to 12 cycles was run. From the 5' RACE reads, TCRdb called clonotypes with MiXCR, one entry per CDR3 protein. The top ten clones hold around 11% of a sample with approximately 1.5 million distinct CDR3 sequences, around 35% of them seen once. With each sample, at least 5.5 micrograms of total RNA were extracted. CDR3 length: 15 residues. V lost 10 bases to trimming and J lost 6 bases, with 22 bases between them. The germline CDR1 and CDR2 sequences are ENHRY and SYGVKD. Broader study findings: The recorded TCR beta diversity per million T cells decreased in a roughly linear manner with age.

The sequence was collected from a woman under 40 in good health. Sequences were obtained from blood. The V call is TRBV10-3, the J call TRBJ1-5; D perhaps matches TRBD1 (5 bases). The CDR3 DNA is TGTGCCAACCCTCAGCTGGAGGGACCTCCTCAGCCCCAGCATTTT. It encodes CANPQLEGPPQPQHF.